These 29 T cell receptor beta chains were sequenced from one sample in a study of blood T cell repertoires in COVID-19. Method: immunoSEQ multiplex PCR; TCRdb's copy keeps in-frame clones and lacks some. The repertoire holds roughly 140,000 clones, with about four fifths as singletons. The sample consisted of peripheral blood. The receptors were gathered from a man between 65 and 80 years old who had recovered from COVID-19.

In its sample, this clone was seen a few times. This chain's CDR3 is CASSIRDRGSTPYEQYF. The CDR3 coding sequence is TGTGCCAGTAGTATTCGGGACAGGGGGTCGACTCCCTACGAGCAGTACTTC. The chain is built from TRBV19 and TRBJ2-7; 11 bases are shared with TRBD1. The CDR3 covers 17 residues. V dropped 3 bases and J dropped 2; count of bases not matched to a gene: 9. Per the germline V gene, CDR1 is LNHDA and CDR2 is SQIVND (reference sequence).

The rearrangement links TRBV4-3 to TRBJ2-6; no reliable D call. Trimming took off 0 bases at V and 2 bases at J, with 5 bases between the two ends. The CDR3 runs 15 residues. The germline CDR1 and CDR2 sequences are LGHNA and YSLEER. The CDR3 protein is CASSQERAGANVLTF. The CDR3 DNA sequence: TGCGCCAGCAGCCAAGAACGAGCTGGGGCCAACGTCCTGACTTTC.

The chain links TRBV9 to TRBJ1-2; the D is unclear. Germline assignment: CDR1 SGDLS and CDR2 YYNGEE. The germline V and J ends were trimmed by 4 bases and 3 bases, with 13 bases remaining between them. The CDR3 sequence is 14 residues long. The CDR3 protein is CASSPTEGDYGYTF. DNA for the CDR3: TGTGCCAGCAGCCCAACGGAGGGCGACTATGGCTACACCTTC.

This chain links TRBV7-8 with TRBJ2-1; D gene uncertain. The V end was cut by 4 bases, the J end by 6 bases, with 7 bases between. The CDR3 consists of 12 residues. Germline V gene sequence: CDR1 SGHVS, CDR2 FQNEAQ. Written as DNA, the CDR3 is TGTGCCAGCAGCTCTCACTCCAATGAGCAGTTCTTC. It codes for CASSSHSNEQFF.

This chain connects TRBV19 to TRBJ2-6; D might be TRBD1 (5 bases). The germline gives CDR1 LNHDA, CDR2 SQIVND (reference sequence). This CDR3 has 15 residues. Trimming left V 7 bases short and J 3 bases short, with 13 bases between. DNA for the CDR3: TGTGCCAGTAACCGACAGCCCTATGGGGCCAACGTCCTGACTTTC. It codes for CASNRQPYGANVLTF.

The chain uses TRBV3-1 (or the pseudogene TRBV3-2) and TRBJ2-3; TRBD2 matches at 7 bases. CDR3 length: 16 residues. V was clipped by 0 bases and J by 2 bases; unmatched bases: 5. Germline V gene data show CDR1 as LGHDT and CDR2 as YNNKEL (reference sequence). In DNA form, the CDR3 reads TGTGCCAGCAGCCAAGATCCGGGGGGATTCACAGATACGCAGTATTTT. The encoded protein is CASSQDPGGFTDTQYF.

The chain couples TRBV2 to TRBJ2-7; 7 positions agree with TRBD1. After removal of 0 bases from V and 0 bases from J, the junction contained 8 bases not matched to a gene. Germline CDR1 is SNHLY and CDR2 is FYNNEI. The CDR3 covers 17 residues. The CDR3 DNA sequence: TGTGCCAGCAGTGAAGCGGGGACGAGGACAGGCTCCTACGAGCAGTACTTC. This codes for CASSEAGTRTGSYEQYF.

The chain carries TRBV5-5 and TRBJ1-1; 11 bases map to TRBD1. From germline, CDR1 is SGHKS and CDR2 YYEKEE (reference sequence). The CDR3 runs 18 residues. V shed 0 bases and J 3 bases; nucleotides not matched to a gene: 10. The CDR3 nucleotides read TGTGCCAGCAGCTTGGTGGCCGGGACAGGGGGAAGCGACACTGAAGCTTTCTTT. It translates to CASSLVAGTGGSDTEAFF.

The chain carries TRBV5-1 and TRBJ1-2; 7 bases align to TRBD1. CDR3 length equals 17 residues. Germline CDR1 is SGHRS and CDR2 is YFSETQ. V dropped 4 bases and J dropped 0; count of bases not matched to a gene: 12. CDR3 sequence (DNA): TGCGCCAGCAGCCCGACAGGGTTCTGGATCGCTAACTATGGCTACACCTTC. It encodes CASSPTGFWIANYGYTF.

The V call is TRBV6-5, the J call TRBJ2-7; D may be TRBD1 (6 bases). The CDR3 is 15 residues long. The V and J ends lost 6 bases and 0 bases respectively, with 15 bases between them. Germline loops: CDR1 MNHEY, CDR2 SVGAGI. The chain's CDR3 is CASSPEGEISYEQYF. The CDR3 coding sequence is TGTGCCAGCAGCCCCGAGGGGGAGATCTCCTACGAGCAGTACTTC.

The V gene is TRBV15, the J gene TRBJ2-1; D remains ambiguous. The CDR3 runs to 17 residues. Germline V gene data show CDR1 as LNHNV and CDR2 as YYDKDF (reference sequence). V lost 1 base to trimming and J lost 4 bases, with 17 bases between them. DNA for the CDR3: TGTGCCACCAGCAGAGGAGATGGGCCAACCGAGTACAATGAGCAGTTCTTC. It yields the protein CATSRGDGPTEYNEQFF.

This rearrangement joins TRBV19 to TRBJ1-4; D gene unclear. V was clipped by 7 bases and J by 8 bases, with 17 bases between them. The CDR3 covers 14 residues. Germline lookup yields CDR1 LNHDA and CDR2 SQIVND (reference sequence). The CDR3 DNA sequence: TGTGCCAGTAATGATGCCGCGGATGTGGAAAAACTGTTTTTT. This gives the protein CASNDAADVEKLFF.

This chain links TRBV4-1 with TRBJ1-2; D not resolved. Trimming took off 0 bases at V and 8 bases at J, with 16 bases between the two ends. CDR3 size: 15 residues. The V gene's germline CDR1 is MGHRA and CDR2 YSYEKL. This CDR3 reads CASSQDIVGLRGYTF. The CDR3, as DNA: TGCGCCAGCAGCCAAGATATTGTCGGGTTGAGGGGCTACACCTTC.

Concerning this clone itself: At one end, the junction sequence differs from germline, possibly due to a read error. This CDR3 reads CASSTSQGSLNEQYF. The CDR3 nucleotides read TGTGCCAGCAGTACATCACAGGGATCTCTGAACGAGCAGTACTTC. The chain is built from TRBV19 and TRBJ2-7, with D tentatively TRBD1 (6 bases). The length of the CDR3 is 15 residues. Germline values: CDR1 LNHDA, CDR2 SQIVND (reference sequence).

This clone was recorded a few times. The rearrangement joins TRBV11-2 to TRBJ2-2; the D gene is possibly TRBD2 (6 bases). V lost 10 bases to trimming and J lost 4 bases, with 19 bases between them. The CDR3 has 15 amino acids. CDR1 is SGHAT, CDR2 FQNNGV, per germline. This chain's CDR3 is CANDVGGMGTGELFF. The CDR3 DNA reads as TGTGCCAACGACGTGGGCGGGATGGGCACCGGGGAGCTGTTTTTT.

The rearrangement uses TRBV2 and TRBJ2-7; a possible D gene is TRBD2 (5 bases). V gave up 9 bases and J gave up 0 bases, with 15 bases separating them. Germline V gene sequence: CDR1 SNHLY, CDR2 FYNNEI. This CDR3 has 14 residues. The CDR3 here is CASSHSESSYEQYF. CDR3 DNA sequence: TGTGCCAGTTCCCATAGCGAAAGCTCCTACGAGCAGTACTTC.

The chain couples TRBV28 to TRBJ2-7; D remains ambiguous. In germline, CDR1 is MDHEN, CDR2 SYDVKM. The CDR3 runs to 15 residues. V lost 6 bases and J 0 bases, leaving 15 bases between the germline ends. CDR3: CASSNWRSDSYEQYF. The CDR3 DNA is TGTGCCAGCAGCAACTGGCGGAGCGACTCCTACGAGCAGTACTTC.

CDR3 loop: CASSLGGGGELFF. The CDR3 region has the DNA TGTGCCAGCAGCCTCGGGGGGGGCGGGGAGCTGTTTTTT. V gene TRBV6-5 combines with J gene TRBJ2-2, with 8 bases aligning to TRBD2. Germline lookup yields CDR1 MNHEY and CDR2 SVGAGI. V lost 6 bases to trimming and J lost 7 bases; unmatched junction nucleotides: 4. The CDR3 has 13 residues.

This chain connects TRBV29-1 to TRBJ1-4, with 10 bases lining up with TRBD1. The CDR3 contains 13 residues. Germline V lookup: CDR1 SQVTM, CDR2 ANQGSEA. V shed 7 bases, J shed 8 bases, and the junction held 7 bases outside the gene matches. In nucleotides, the CDR3 is TGCAGCGCATGGACAGGGGGAGGGGAAAAACTGTTTTTT. This codes for CSAWTGGGEKLFF.

The V gene is TRBV5-1, the J gene TRBJ1-2, with D possibly matching TRBD1 (6 bases). The CDR3 spans 15 residues. Germline V lookup: CDR1 SGHRS, CDR2 YFSETQ. Trimming cost V 4 bases and J 2 bases, with 15 bases left between them. CDR3 in amino acids: CASSPDDRRNYGYTF. CDR3 DNA: TGCGCCAGCAGCCCGGATGACAGGAGAAACTATGGCTACACCTTC.

This rearrangement joins TRBV27 to TRBJ2-1; TRBD1 is a possible D gene (6 bases). CDR3 size: 15 residues. The germline V and J ends were trimmed by 5 bases and 5 bases, with 16 bases remaining between them. Germline lookup yields CDR1 MNHEY and CDR2 SMNVEV (reference sequence). CDR3 sequence: CASSLADSADNEQFF. The CDR3 bases are TGTGCCAGCAGTCTGGCGGACAGCGCGGACAATGAGCAGTTCTTC.

The CDR3, as DNA: TGTGCCAGCAGCTTAGTGGAGGGGCGCCCGAATCAGCCCCAGCATTTT. It yields the protein CASSLVEGRPNQPQHF. This rearrangement joins TRBV7-8 to TRBJ1-5, with TRBD1 as a possible D gene (5 bases). The CDR3 sequence is 16 residues long. The germline V gene has CDR1 SGHVS and CDR2 FQNEAQ. Trimming pared 1 base from V and 4 bases from J, leaving 14 bases between.

The chain combines TRBV25-1 with TRBJ2-2, with 11 bases aligning to TRBD2. Per the germline V gene, CDR1 is MGHDK and CDR2 is SYGVNS. The CDR3 extends over 16 amino acids. V lost 3 bases, J lost 5 bases, and 5 bases stayed unmatched. As DNA, the CDR3 is TGTGCCAGCAGTGAGTGGACTAGCGGGCGAACCGGGGAGCTGTTTTTT. Its protein is CASSEWTSGRTGELFF.

The rearrangement uses TRBV12-3 or TRBV12-4 and TRBJ2-3; no firm D call. The CDR3 covers 13 residues. The V and J ends lost 6 bases and 5 bases respectively, with 12 bases between them. The CDR3 loop is CASSPLFGDTQYF. CDR3 DNA sequence: TGTGCCAGCAGCCCACTCTTCGGAGATACGCAGTATTTT.

This rearrangement joins TRBV7-3 to TRBJ2-5; D uncertain. The germline CDR1 and CDR2 sequences are SGHTA and FQGTGA. The V gene lost 5 bases and the J gene lost 2 bases, with 9 bases spanning the gap. This CDR3 spans 13 amino acids. The DNA for the CDR3 is TGTGCCAGCAGCCAACAGCTTCAAGAGACCCAGTACTTC. As protein: CASSQQLQETQYF. The full variable domain, completed using reference TRBV7-3 and TRBJ2-5, is GAGVSQTPSNKVTEKGKYVELRCDPISGHTALYWYRQSLGQGPEFLIYFQGTGAADDSGLPNDRFFAVRPEGSVSTLKIQRTERGDSAVYLCASSQQLQETQYFGPGTRLLVL.

The chain has TRBV7-9 and TRBJ2-1, with D possibly TRBD1 on 6 matching bases. The CDR3 runs to 13 residues. The V and J ends lost 5 bases and 8 bases respectively, with 13 bases between them. Germline CDR1 is SEHNR and CDR2 is FQNEAQ (reference sequence). CDR3 coding DNA: TGTGCCAGCAGCCCCAAGGACAGTGATGAGCAGTTCTTC. Translation: CASSPKDSDEQFF.

On this clone: A read error may account for a junction end that differs from germline. The rearrangement uses TRBV18 and TRBJ1-2, with 9 bases identical to TRBD1. Germline V gene sequence: CDR1 KGHSH, CDR2 LQKENI. CDR3 length: 13 residues. In nucleotides, the CDR3 is TGTGCCAGCTCACGTAGGACAGGGGTGGAGAGCGCCTTC. Translating gives CASSRRTGVESAF.

The chain joins TRBV9 to TRBJ2-1; 8 bases line up with TRBD2. The V segment lost 2 bases and the J segment 1 base; nucleotides outside the gene matches: 2. The V gene's germline CDR1 is SGDLS and CDR2 YYNGEE. The CDR3 runs to 15 residues. As DNA, the CDR3 is TGTGCCAGCAGCGTTAGCGGGAATTCCTACAATGAGCAGTTCTTC. It encodes CASSVSGNSYNEQFF.

The chain links TRBV6-5 to TRBJ2-1, with 10 bases identical to TRBD1. With 6 bases clipped from V and 5 bases from J, the junction kept 7 bases outside the gene matches. The germline gives CDR1 MNHEY, CDR2 SVGAGI. There are 15 residues in the CDR3. The CDR3 spells CASSRDRGRNNEQFF. In nucleotides, the CDR3 is TGTGCCAGCAGCCGCGACAGGGGGCGGAACAATGAGCAGTTCTTC.